Listed below are T cell receptor beta chains from one sample, sequenced in a study of cytomegalovirus exposure and HLA in healthy donors. The assay was immunoSEQ multiplex PCR, and TCRdb's table has in-frame clones only and misses some. This listing includes approximately 80,000 clones. The specimen sequenced was PBMCs. The receptors originated from a woman younger than 45 in good health and CMV-seronegative. CDR3s leave out the opening cysteine and the closing phenylalanine or tryptophan.

v_gene	j_gene	CDR3aa
TRBV5-1	TRBJ1-2	ASSLGQGIGYT
TRBV5-4	TRBJ2-3	ASSFGSRTDTQY
TRBV27	TRBJ2-5	ASSPGLVPTRYQETQY
TRBV11-2	TRBJ1-1	ASSLGRGTEAF
TRBV6-5	TRBJ2-7	ASSFGQELYEQY
TRBV9	TRBJ2-7	ASSVGGGDEQY
TRBV10-3	TRBJ1-6	AISGERAGSPLH
TRBV30	TRBJ1-4	ACSYRGTANEKLF
TRBV30	TRBJ2-1	AWRGTSGRVNEQF
TRBV7-2	TRBJ2-7	ASSLVETQY
TRBV30	TRBJ2-1	AGVVGQGPYNEQF
TRBV7-2	TRBJ2-3	ASSLASGVTDTQY
TRBV14	TRBJ2-1	ASSQDLTGREKQF
TRBV6-5	TRBJ2-7	ASSYSRTGVEQY
TRBV5-1	TRBJ2-1	ASSAGLNNEQF
TRBV11-2	TRBJ2-7	ASSALTSGTIPYEQY
TRBV5-6	TRBJ1-3	ASSLPSGGAAGNTIY
TRBV7-6	TRBJ2-2	ASSLYGGANTGELF
TRBV30	TRBJ1-2	AWRSYRGGYGYT
TRBV30	TRBJ2-1	AWTRRGGIDNEQF
TRBV6-1	TRBJ1-6	ASSDLGQNFPSPLH
TRBV6-5	TRBJ1-1	ASSSPTGVNTEAF
TRBV6-5	TRBJ1-1	ASSYGGGLTEAF
TRBV6-6	TRBJ2-3	ASSPVLAGAGDTQY
TRBV5-1	TRBJ1-1	ASTPYDGRVDTEAF
TRBV6-1	TRBJ1-5	ASSGGHRGNQPQH
TRBV5-1	TRBJ2-3	ASSFGGGTDTQY
TRBV5-4	TRBJ2-5	ASSGTGDLSETQY
TRBV28	TRBJ1-2	ASSLWDRGGDGYT
TRBV5-1	TRBJ2-2	ASRFNSGPNTGELF
TRBV6-6	TRBJ1-5	ASSPGGSQH
TRBV5-1	TRBJ2-7	ASSTGYLYEQY
TRBV6-5	TRBJ1-1	ASSYLSGTEAF